A selection of T cell receptor beta chains follows, all from one sample in a study of blood T cells in healthy people across ages. TCRdb re-analysed the 5' RACE reads in MiXCR, keeping a single row per CDR3 protein. The sample yields roughly 860,000 distinct CDR3 sequences, approximately 59% seen once. The specimen sequenced was blood. These receptors all stem from a man aged 25-40 years in good health. CDR3s include the opening cysteine and the closing phenylalanine or tryptophan. The D gene is left open where the match is weak. Rows may omit the clone size; those that give it use once, few, many or a size class.

d_gene	abundance	j_gene	v_gene	CDR3aa	CDR3nt
TRBD1	-	TRBJ2-3	TRBV6-2/TRBV6-3	CASTRKQGATDTQYF	TGTGCCAGCACCAGAAAACAGGGGGCAACAGATACGCAGTATTTT
-	-	TRBJ2-7	TRBV12-3/TRBV12-4	CASSMAWGEQYF	TGTGCCAGCAGTATGGCCTGGGGCGAGCAGTACTTC
-	-	TRBJ2-7	TRBV5-5	CASSLIGRSYEQYF	TGTGCCAGCAGCTTGATTGGAAGGTCCTACGAGCAGTACTTC
-	-	TRBJ2-7	TRBV18	CASSDYLSYEQYF	TGTGCCAGCTCCGACTACCTCTCCTACGAGCAGTACTTC
TRBD2	few	TRBJ2-4	TRBV4-3	CASSQEGREQYF	TGCGCCAGCAGCCAAGAGGGGAGGGAGCAGTACTTC
TRBD1	-	TRBJ1-2	TRBV27	CASSMMGQGARGYTF	TGTGCCAGCAGTATGATGGGACAGGGGGCGCGTGGCTACACCTTC
-	-	TRBJ2-7	TRBV3-1	CASSPYNTGEQYF	TGTGCCAGCAGCCCCTACAACACGGGCGAGCAGTACTTC
TRBD1	-	TRBJ1-1	TRBV4-1	CASSPERGQSEAFF	TGCGCCAGCAGCCCCGAGCGGGGACAGTCTGAAGCTTTCTTT
-	few	TRBJ2-6	TRBV29-1	CSVASSGANVLTF	TGCAGCGTTGCTAGCTCTGGGGCCAACGTCCTGACTTTC
-	-	TRBJ2-7	TRBV13	CASSSQPRQRYEQYF	TGTGCCAGCAGCTCACAACCCCGACAACGCTACGAGCAGTACTTC